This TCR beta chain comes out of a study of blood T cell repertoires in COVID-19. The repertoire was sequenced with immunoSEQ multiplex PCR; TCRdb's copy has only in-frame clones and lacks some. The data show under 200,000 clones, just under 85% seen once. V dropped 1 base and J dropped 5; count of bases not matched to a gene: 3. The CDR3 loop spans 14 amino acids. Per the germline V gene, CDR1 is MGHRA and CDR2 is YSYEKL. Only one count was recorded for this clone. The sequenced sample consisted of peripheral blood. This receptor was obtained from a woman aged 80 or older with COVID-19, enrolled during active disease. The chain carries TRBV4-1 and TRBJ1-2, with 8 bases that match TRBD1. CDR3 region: CASSQGTGSYGYTF. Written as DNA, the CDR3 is TGCGCCAGCAGCCAAGGGACAGGGTCTTATGGCTACACCTTC.